This T cell receptor (beta chain) was recovered during a study of blood T cell repertoires in COVID-19. For the study at large: There were acute and convalescent COVID-19 samples, and they came from the United States, Italy and Spain. T cells, B-cell-depleted T cells, or PBMCs provided the cDNA or gDNA that served as material.

Losses at the gene ends were 8 bases for V and 0 bases for J; bases not matched to a gene: 10. CDR1 and CDR2 (germline): LNHDA, SQIVND (reference sequence). This CDR3 spans 16 amino acids. Original handling: Reference gene primer amplification in the assay estimated nucleated cell counts. Assay: immunoSEQ multiplex PCR; the TCRdb copy retains only in-frame clones and omits some. V and J calls and clone size are those listed in that table; D and trimming were worked out from the DNA. Of more than 250,000 clones in the sample, over 75% are singletons; the top ten hold 1%. This TCR came from a man in his fifties with active or convalescent COVID-19. Sample: peripheral blood. The J gene is TRBJ1-5, the V gene TRBV19; 7 bases map to TRBD1. The CDR3 coding sequence is TGTGCCAGTCGCGACAGGGTGGGATATAGCAATCAGCCCCAGCATTTT. Translating gives CASRDRVGYSNQPQHF.